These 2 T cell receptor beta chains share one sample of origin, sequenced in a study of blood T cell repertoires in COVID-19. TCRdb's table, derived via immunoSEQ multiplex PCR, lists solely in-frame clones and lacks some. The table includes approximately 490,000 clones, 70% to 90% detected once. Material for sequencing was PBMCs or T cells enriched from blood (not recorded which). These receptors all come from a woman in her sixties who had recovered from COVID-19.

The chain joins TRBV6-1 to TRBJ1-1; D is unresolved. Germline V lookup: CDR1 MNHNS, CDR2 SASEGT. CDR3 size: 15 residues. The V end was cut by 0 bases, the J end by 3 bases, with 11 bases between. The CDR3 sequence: CASSEALGEYTEAFF. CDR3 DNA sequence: TGTGCCAGCAGTGAAGCGCTTGGGGAGTACACTGAAGCTTTCTTT.

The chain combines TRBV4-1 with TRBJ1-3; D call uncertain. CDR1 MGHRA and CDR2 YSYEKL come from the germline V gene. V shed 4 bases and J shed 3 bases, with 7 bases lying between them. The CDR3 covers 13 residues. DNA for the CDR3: TGCGCCAGCAGCCCGAGAAGTGGAAACACCATATATTTT. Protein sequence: CASSPRSGNTIYF.